These 8 T cell receptor beta chains share one sample of origin, sequenced in a study of blood T cell repertoires in COVID-19. The method was immunoSEQ multiplex PCR; TCRdb's version includes in-frame clones alone and lacks a portion of them. The sample carries roughly 120,000 clones, just over 90% recorded once. The sample was peripheral blood. These receptors were taken from a human donor with active COVID-19. The donor label of this sample is uncertain.

V usage is TRBV5-4 and J usage is TRBJ2-2; tentatively, D is TRBD1 (6 bases). Germline-derived CDR1 and CDR2 are SGHNT and YYREEE (reference sequence). The CDR3 runs 15 residues. Trimming stripped 0 bases from V and 0 bases from J, with 6 bases between. CDR3 sequence: CASSLDRANTGELFF. The DNA for the CDR3 is TGTGCCAGCAGCTTGGACAGGGCGAACACCGGGGAGCTGTTTTTT.

The genes are TRBV27 and TRBJ2-1; D may be TRBD2 (6 bases). Trimming removed 6 bases at V and 4 bases at J, with 16 bases between. The CDR3 has 15 residues. Germline CDR1 MNHEY, CDR2 SMNVEV (reference sequence). CDR3 sequence reads: CASSFRELQYNEQFF. CDR3 nucleotides: TGTGCCAGCAGCTTCCGGGAGCTCCAATACAATGAGCAGTTCTTC.

The chain couples TRBV6-2 or TRBV6-3 to TRBJ2-7; D might be TRBD1 (5 bases). The CDR3 loop spans 14 amino acids. Germline values: CDR1 MNHEY, CDR2 SVGEGT. V was clipped by 2 bases and J by 3 bases, with 11 bases between them. The CDR3 reads CASSYPQGHYEQYF. CDR3 bases: TGTGCCAGCAGTTACCCCCAGGGCCACTACGAGCAGTACTTC.

The rearrangement joins TRBV19 to TRBJ2-1; 7 positions match TRBD2. The trim removed 5 bases at V and 4 bases at J, leaving 5 bases unmatched. The CDR3 runs to 14 residues. CDR1 is LNHDA and CDR2 is SQIVND in the germline V gene (reference sequence). The CDR3 nucleotides read TGTGCCAGTAGTTCGGGGGGAGATTACAATGAGCAGTTCTTC. It yields the protein CASSSGGDYNEQFF. Based on the CDR3 plus reference TRBV19 and TRBJ2-1, the full variable domain is DGGITQSPKYLFRKEGQNVTLSCEQNLNHDAMYWYRQDPGQGLRLIYYSQIVNDFQKGDIAEGYSVSREKKESFPLTVTSAQKNPTAFYLCASSSGGDYNEQFFGPGTRLTVL.

This clone was seen only once. The V call is TRBV4-2, the J call TRBJ2-5; 10 bases match TRBD2. The CDR3 contains 17 residues. CDR1 and CDR2 (germline): LGHNA, YNFKEQ. V was pared by 3 bases and J by 8 bases, with 15 bases of the junction left unmatched. The CDR3 spells CASSQDTSGVGRATQYF. CDR3 bases: TGTGCCAGCAGCCAGGATACTAGCGGGGTTGGAAGGGCAACCCAGTACTTC.

The chain couples TRBV6-5 to TRBJ2-1; perhaps TRBD1 as D (6 bases). The V gene lost 8 bases and the J gene lost 8 bases, with 10 bases spanning the gap. Germline V gene sequence: CDR1 MNHEY, CDR2 SVGAGI. The CDR3 is 11 amino acids. The CDR3 nucleotides are TGTGCCAGCGGCAGGGGCGATGAGCAGTTCTTC. Protein product: CASGRGDEQFF.

The rearrangement uses TRBV25-1 and TRBJ1-2; D possibly corresponds to TRBD1 (6 bases). CDR3 size: 13 residues. Germline assignment: CDR1 MGHDK and CDR2 SYGVNS. With 3 bases removed from V and 6 bases from J, the gap between germline ends came to 11 bases. CDR3 sequence (DNA): TGTGCCAGCAGTGACTGGACAGAAGATGGCTACACCTTC. Translation: CASSDWTEDGYTF.

This clone was found once. This sequence joins TRBV7-2 and TRBJ1-2; 8 bases fit TRBD1. The CDR3 is 14 amino acids. Germline CDR1 reads SGHTA; CDR2 reads FQGNSA. The V segment lost 5 bases and the J segment 0 bases; nucleotides outside the gene matches: 2. The CDR3 spells CASSRGQANYGYTF. In nucleotides, the CDR3 is TGTGCCAGCAGCAGGGGACAGGCTAACTATGGCTACACCTTC.